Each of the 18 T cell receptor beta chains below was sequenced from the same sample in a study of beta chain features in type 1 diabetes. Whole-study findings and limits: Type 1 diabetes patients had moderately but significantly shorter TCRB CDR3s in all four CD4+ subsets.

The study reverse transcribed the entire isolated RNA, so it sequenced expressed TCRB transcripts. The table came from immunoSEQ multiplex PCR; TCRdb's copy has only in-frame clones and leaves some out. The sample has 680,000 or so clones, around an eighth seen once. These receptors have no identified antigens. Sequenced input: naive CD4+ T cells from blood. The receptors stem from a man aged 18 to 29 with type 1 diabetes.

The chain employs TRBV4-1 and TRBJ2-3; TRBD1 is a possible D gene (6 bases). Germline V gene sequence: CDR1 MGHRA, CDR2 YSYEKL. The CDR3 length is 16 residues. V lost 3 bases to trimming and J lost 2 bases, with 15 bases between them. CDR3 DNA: TGCGCCAGCAGCCAGAGGACAGCAACTCACACAGATACGCAGTATTTT. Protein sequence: CASSQRTATHTDTQYF.

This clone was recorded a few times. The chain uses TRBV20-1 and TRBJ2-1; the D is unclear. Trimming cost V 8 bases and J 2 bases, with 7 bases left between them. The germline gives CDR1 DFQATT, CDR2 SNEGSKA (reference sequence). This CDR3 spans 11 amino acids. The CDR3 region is CSSGAYNEQFF. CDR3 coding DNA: TGCAGTAGTGGGGCCTACAATGAGCAGTTCTTC.

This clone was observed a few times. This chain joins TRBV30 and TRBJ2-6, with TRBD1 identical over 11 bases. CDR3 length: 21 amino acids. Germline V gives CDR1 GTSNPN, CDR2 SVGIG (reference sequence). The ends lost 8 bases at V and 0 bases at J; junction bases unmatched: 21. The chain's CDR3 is CAGGPLNTRTGGSSGANVLTF. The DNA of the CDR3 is TGTGCCGGGGGGCCACTAAACACAAGGACAGGGGGCTCCTCTGGGGCCAACGTCCTGACTTTC.

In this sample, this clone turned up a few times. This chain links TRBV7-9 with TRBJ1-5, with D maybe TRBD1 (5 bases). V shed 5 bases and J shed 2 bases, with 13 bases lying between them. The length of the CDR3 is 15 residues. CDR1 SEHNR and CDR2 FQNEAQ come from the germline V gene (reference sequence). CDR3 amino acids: CASSRAGDGNQPQHF. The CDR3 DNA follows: TGTGCCAGCAGCCGGGCGGGGGACGGCAATCAGCCCCAGCATTTT.

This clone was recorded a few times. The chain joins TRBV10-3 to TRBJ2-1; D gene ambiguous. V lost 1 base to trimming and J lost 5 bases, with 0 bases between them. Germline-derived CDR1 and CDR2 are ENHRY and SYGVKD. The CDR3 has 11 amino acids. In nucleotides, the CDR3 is TGTGCCATCAGTGAGTACAATGAGCAGTTCTTC. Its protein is CAISEYNEQFF.

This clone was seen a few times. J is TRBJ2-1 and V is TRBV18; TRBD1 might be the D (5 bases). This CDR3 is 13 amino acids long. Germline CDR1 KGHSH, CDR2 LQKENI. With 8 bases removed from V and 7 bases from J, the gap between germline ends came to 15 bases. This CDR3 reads CASGQGRMNEQFF. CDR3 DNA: TGTGCCAGCGGGCAGGGTCGGATGAATGAGCAGTTCTTC.

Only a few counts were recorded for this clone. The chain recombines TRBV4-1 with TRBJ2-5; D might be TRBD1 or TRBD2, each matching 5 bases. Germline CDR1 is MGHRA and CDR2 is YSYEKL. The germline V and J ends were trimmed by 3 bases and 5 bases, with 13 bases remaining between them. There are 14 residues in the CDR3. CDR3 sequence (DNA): TGCGCCAGCAGCCAGTCAGGGAGTAGCGAGACCCAGTACTTC. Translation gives CASSQSGSSETQYF.

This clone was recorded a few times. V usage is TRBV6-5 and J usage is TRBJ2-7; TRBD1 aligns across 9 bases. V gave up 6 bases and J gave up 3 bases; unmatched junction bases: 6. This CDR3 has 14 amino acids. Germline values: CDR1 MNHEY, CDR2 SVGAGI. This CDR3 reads CASSSGTGIYEQYF. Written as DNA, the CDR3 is TGTGCCAGCAGCTCCGGGACAGGGATCTACGAGCAGTACTTC.

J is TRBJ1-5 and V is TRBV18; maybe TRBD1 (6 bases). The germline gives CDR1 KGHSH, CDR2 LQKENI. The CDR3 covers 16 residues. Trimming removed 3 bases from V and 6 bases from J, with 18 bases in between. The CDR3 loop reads CASSPSQGTTSQPQHF. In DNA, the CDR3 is TGTGCCAGCTCACCTAGCCAGGGGACGACTAGTCAGCCCCAGCATTTT. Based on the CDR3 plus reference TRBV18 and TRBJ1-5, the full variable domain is NAGVMQNPRHLVRRRGQEARLRCSPMKGHSHVYWYRQLPEEGLKFMVYLQKENIIDESGMPKERFSAEFPKEGPSILRIQQVVRGDSAAYFCASSPSQGTTSQPQHFGDGTRLSIL.

The CDR3 reads CASSPRGRRSGNEQFF. The DNA for the CDR3 is TGTGCCAGCAGCCCCCGCGGGCGGCGTAGCGGCAATGAGCAGTTCTTC. The chain recombines TRBV11-2 with TRBJ2-1; D perhaps matches TRBD2 (6 bases). Trimming took off 5 bases at V and 6 bases at J, with 20 bases between the two ends. Germline V gives CDR1 SGHAT, CDR2 FQNNGV. CDR3 length: 16 amino acids.

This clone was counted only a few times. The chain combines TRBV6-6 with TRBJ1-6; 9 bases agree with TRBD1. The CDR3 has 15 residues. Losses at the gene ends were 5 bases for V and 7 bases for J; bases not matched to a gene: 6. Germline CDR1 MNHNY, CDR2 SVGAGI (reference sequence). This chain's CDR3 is CASSPGDRANSPLHF. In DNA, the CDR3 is TGTGCCAGCAGTCCCGGGGACAGGGCGAATTCACCCCTCCACTTT.

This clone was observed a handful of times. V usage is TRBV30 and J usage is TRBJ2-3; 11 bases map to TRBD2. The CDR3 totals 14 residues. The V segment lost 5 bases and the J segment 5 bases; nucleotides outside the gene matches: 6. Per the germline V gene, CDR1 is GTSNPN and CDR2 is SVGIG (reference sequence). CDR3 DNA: TGTGCCTGGCCCTCGGGACTAGCGGAAGATACGCAGTATTTT. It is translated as CAWPSGLAEDTQYF.

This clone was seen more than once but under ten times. CDR3 sequence (DNA): TGTGCCAGCAGCGGTCCGGAGTACAGGCAGTATTTT. Encoded protein: CASSGPEYRQYF. This chain joins TRBV9 and TRBJ2-3; D not certain. The CDR3 sequence is 12 residues long. The germline CDR1 and CDR2 sequences are SGDLS and YYNGEE. Trimming shortened V by 3 bases and J by 11 bases, and 13 bases separated the two germline ends. Full variable domain (remainder filled in from reference TRBV9 and TRBJ2-3): DSGVTQTPKHLITATGQRVTLRCSPRSGDLSVYWYQQSLDQGLQFLIQYYNGEERAKGNILERFSAQQFPDLHSELNLSSLELGDSALYFCASSGPEYRQYFGPGTRLTVL.

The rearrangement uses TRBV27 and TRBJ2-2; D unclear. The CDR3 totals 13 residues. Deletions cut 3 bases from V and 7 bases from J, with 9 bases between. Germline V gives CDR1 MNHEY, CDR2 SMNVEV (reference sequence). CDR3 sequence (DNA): TGTGCCAGCAGTTTTGGCCAACTCGGGGAGCTGTTTTTT. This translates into CASSFGQLGELFF.

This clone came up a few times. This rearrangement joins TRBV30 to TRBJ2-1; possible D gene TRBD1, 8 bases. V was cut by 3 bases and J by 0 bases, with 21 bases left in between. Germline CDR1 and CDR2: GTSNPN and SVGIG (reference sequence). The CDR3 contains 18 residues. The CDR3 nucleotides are TGTGCCTGGAGGAGGGACAGGATCTCGGGGGGCTCCTACAATGAGCAGTTCTTC. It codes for CAWRRDRISGGSYNEQFF.

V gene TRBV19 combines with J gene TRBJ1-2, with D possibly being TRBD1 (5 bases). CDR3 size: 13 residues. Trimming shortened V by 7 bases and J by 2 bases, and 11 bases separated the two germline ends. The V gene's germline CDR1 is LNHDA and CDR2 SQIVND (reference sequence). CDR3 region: CASTLEGNYGYTF. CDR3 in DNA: TGTGCCAGTACCTTGGAGGGGAACTATGGCTACACCTTC.

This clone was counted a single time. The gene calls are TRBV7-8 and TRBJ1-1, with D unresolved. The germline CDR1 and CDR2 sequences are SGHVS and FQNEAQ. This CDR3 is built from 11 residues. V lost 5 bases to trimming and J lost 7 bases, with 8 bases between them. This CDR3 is CASSLEVEAFF. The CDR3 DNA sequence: TGTGCCAGCAGCCTAGAGGTTGAAGCTTTCTTT.

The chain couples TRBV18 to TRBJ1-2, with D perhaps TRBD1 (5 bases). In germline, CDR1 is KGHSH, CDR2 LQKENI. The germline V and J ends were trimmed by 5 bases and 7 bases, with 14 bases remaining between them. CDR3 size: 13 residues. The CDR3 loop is CASSYGTRGGYTF. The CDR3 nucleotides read TGTGCCAGCTCATACGGGACTCGGGGTGGCTACACCTTC.